The 32 T cell receptor beta chains given below trace back to one sample, sequenced in a study of shared clonotypes between healthy human individuals. This table comes from immunoSEQ multiplex PCR, and its TCRdb copy is limited to in-frame clones, with some not included. The sample holds approximately 500,000 clones, more than 65% seen once. Sequenced sample: PBMCs. All receptors come from a woman aged 40 to 50 in good health. Some clones in this sample may be carry-over from other donors' samples.

This clone was detected only once. This chain joins TRBV11-3 and TRBJ2-5, with TRBD1 as a possible D gene (5 bases). Germline V gene sequence: CDR1 SGHNT, CDR2 YENEEA. The V and J ends lost 5 bases and 2 bases respectively, with 15 bases between them. The CDR3 sequence is 15 residues long. The CDR3 sequence: CASSPNGAGQETQYF. In DNA form, the CDR3 reads TGTGCCAGCAGCCCCAACGGCGCAGGGCAAGAGACCCAGTACTTC.

The sample holds many counts of this clone. The chain recombines TRBV10-3 with TRBJ2-7; 9 bases agree with TRBD2. V was pared by 3 bases and J by 4 bases, with 13 bases of the junction left unmatched. The V gene's germline CDR1 is ENHRY and CDR2 SYGVKD. The CDR3 consists of 17 residues. The CDR3 sequence is CAISDPKEGGREYEQYF. As DNA, the CDR3 is TGTGCCATCAGTGACCCTAAGGAGGGCGGGAGGGAGTACGAGCAGTACTTC.

This clone was seen a single time. The chain uses TRBV28 and TRBJ1-4; 8 nucleotides line up with TRBD1. V lost 7 bases, J lost 10 bases, and 17 bases stayed unmatched. The CDR3 runs to 16 residues. CDR1 and CDR2 from the germline V gene are MDHEN and SYDVKM. CDR3: CASNPTPGRGPGKLFF. DNA for the CDR3: TGTGCCAGCAACCCCACCCCGGGCAGGGGGCCGGGAAAACTGTTTTTT.

The genes are TRBV10-3 and TRBJ1-1; unclear D gene. Germline V gives CDR1 ENHRY, CDR2 SYGVKD. V lost 6 bases, J lost 3 bases, and 8 bases lay in between. This CDR3 is 12 amino acids long. CDR3 loop: CAIREADTEAFF. The CDR3 nucleotides read TGTGCCATCAGGGAGGCGGACACTGAAGCTTTCTTT.

The chain combines TRBV4-1 with TRBJ2-3; 16 bases agree with TRBD2. Losses at the gene ends were 4 bases for V and 3 bases for J; bases not matched to a gene: 10. The CDR3 has 19 residues. The V gene's germline CDR1 is MGHRA and CDR2 YSYEKL. For the CDR3, the DNA is TGCGCCAGCAGCCCCCTGGGACTAGCGGGAGGGCCGGCGACAGATACGCAGTATTTT. Its protein product is CASSPLGLAGGPATDTQYF.

V usage is TRBV29-1 and J usage is TRBJ2-3, with D perhaps matching TRBD2 (7 bases). Per germline, CDR1 SQVTM and CDR2 ANQGSEA. V was shortened by 3 bases and J by 5 bases, with 12 bases between the two germline ends. CDR3 length: 13 residues. In DNA form, the CDR3 reads TGCAGCGTTGAGGCGGGGGCAGGAGATACGCAGTATTTT. This codes for CSVEAGAGDTQYF.

This rearrangement joins TRBV10-3 to TRBJ1-3, with 10 bases fitting TRBD1. V lost 2 bases and J lost 4; bases outside the gene matches: 2. The germline CDR1 and CDR2 sequences are ENHRY and SYGVKD. This CDR3 is built from 15 residues. CDR3 DNA: TGTGCCATCAGTGAGGGGACAGGGGCGGGAAACACCATATATTTT. It is translated as CAISEGTGAGNTIYF.

The V and J genes are TRBV11-1 and TRBJ2-2, with TRBD2 matching over 14 bases. The junction had 10 bases not matched to a gene; V was cut back by 5 bases and J by 8 bases. The CDR3 covers 17 residues. In germline, CDR1 is SGHAT, CDR2 FQDESV (reference sequence). As DNA, the CDR3 is TGTGCCAGCAGCCTCCGGTCGGGACTAGCGGGAGCGGGGGAGCTGTTTTTT. Translated: CASSLRSGLAGAGELFF.

The rearrangement links TRBV6-5 to TRBJ1-2, with D possibly matching TRBD1 (5 bases). The CDR3 totals 11 residues. Trimming removed 6 bases from V and 6 bases from J, with 8 bases in between. Germline assignment: CDR1 MNHEY and CDR2 SVGAGI. CDR3 sequence (DNA): TGTGCCAGCAGGATAGGGGATGGCTACACCTTC. Its translation: CASRIGDGYTF.

CDR3: CSVEGDRASNEQFF. CDR3 bases: TGCAGCGTTGAAGGGGACAGGGCAAGCAATGAGCAGTTCTTC. V gene TRBV29-1 combines with J gene TRBJ2-1, with 9 bases matching TRBD1. This CDR3 comprises 14 residues. In germline, CDR1 is SQVTM, CDR2 ANQGSEA. V was clipped by 1 base and J by 6 bases; unmatched bases: 4.

There are many counts of this clone. The chain has TRBV4-1 and TRBJ2-7, with D maybe TRBD2 (6 bases). The CDR3 totals 16 residues. Germline V lookup: CDR1 MGHRA, CDR2 YSYEKL. V lost 2 bases to trimming and J lost 3 bases, with 17 bases between them. In DNA form, the CDR3 reads TGCGCCAGCAGCCAAACACTAGCCCTTGCGGACTACGAGCAGTACTTC. This encodes CASSQTLALADYEQYF.

The V call is TRBV10-1, the J call TRBJ2-1; D perhaps matches TRBD1 (6 bases). Looked up from germline, CDR1 is WNHNN and CDR2 is SYGVQD (reference sequence). Between the trimmed V and J ends, which lost 1 base and 8 bases, there was a span of 12 bases. The CDR3 has 14 amino acids. The CDR3, as DNA: TGCGCCAGCAGTGAGTGCAGGGGTTCGCATGAGCAGTTCTTC. Its translation is CASSECRGSHEQFF.

V usage is TRBV5-6 and J usage is TRBJ2-5; TRBD1 aligns across 8 bases. Looked up from germline, CDR1 is SGHDT and CDR2 is YYEEEE. The V gene end was trimmed by 4 bases and the J gene end by 2 bases; junction bases not matched to a gene: 1. CDR3 size: 13 residues. The CDR3 region is CASSRTGQETQYF. DNA for the CDR3: TGTGCCAGCAGCCGGACAGGGCAAGAGACCCAGTACTTC.

Comments on this clone: Other DNA sequences in this specimen translate into the identical CDR3. V is TRBV9 and J is TRBJ2-3; D gene uncertain. Germline-derived CDR1 and CDR2 are SGDLS and YYNGEE. This CDR3 has 13 amino acids. Trimming took off 4 bases at V and 1 base at J, with 7 bases between the two ends. As DNA, the CDR3 is TGTGCCAGCAGCCCCCTCCGCACAGATACGCAGTATTTT. Translation gives CASSPLRTDTQYF.

The J gene is TRBJ1-2, the V gene TRBV7-9; D might be TRBD1 (5 bases). The germline gives CDR1 SEHNR, CDR2 FQNEAQ (reference sequence). The length of the CDR3 is 14 residues. Trimming took 5 bases from V and 2 from J, leaving 12 bases between them. The CDR3 loop reads CASSPGRGNYGYTF. DNA of the CDR3: TGTGCCAGCAGCCCGGGACGGGGGAACTATGGCTACACCTTC. Together with reference TRBV7-9 and TRBJ1-2, the CDR3 gives the full variable domain: DTGVSQNPRHKITKRGQNVTFRCDPISEHNRLYWYRQTLGQGPEFLTYFQNEAQLEKSRLLSDRFSAERPKGSFSTLEIQRTEQGDSAMYLCASSPGRGNYGYTFGSGTRLTVV.

This clone was observed a handful of times. The genes are TRBV5-6 and TRBJ2-2; D uncertain. Trimming left V 0 bases short and J 0 bases short, with 9 bases between. This CDR3 has 16 residues. CDR1 and CDR2 (germline): SGHDT, YYEEEE. DNA for the CDR3: TGTGCCAGCAGCTTGGTATCGCTCGCGAACACCGGGGAGCTGTTTTTT. It codes for CASSLVSLANTGELFF.

The chain uses TRBV5-1 and TRBJ1-2; possible D gene TRBD1, 5 bases. CDR1 is SGHRS and CDR2 is YFSETQ in the germline V gene. The V end lost 9 bases, the J end lost 0 bases, and 15 bases lay between the germline ends. The length of the CDR3 is 14 residues. The CDR3 sequence is CATSQDTSNYGYTF. DNA of the CDR3: TGCGCCACCTCTCAGGACACCTCTAACTATGGCTACACCTTC.

The V and J genes are TRBV27 and TRBJ2-7; TRBD2 matches at 8 bases. This CDR3 is built from 15 residues. Trimming removed 5 bases from V and 1 base from J; junction bases left unmatched: 7. Per the germline V gene, CDR1 is MNHEY and CDR2 is SMNVEV (reference sequence). Here the CDR3 reads CASSKRTSRSYEQYF. The CDR3, as DNA: TGTGCCAGCAGTAAGAGGACTAGCCGGTCCTACGAGCAGTACTTC.

This clone was detected only a few times. V and J are TRBV5-1 and TRBJ2-7; 7 nucleotides align to TRBD2. Germline lookup yields CDR1 SGHRS and CDR2 YFSETQ. With V trimmed by 3 bases and J by 2 bases, 11 bases remained unmatched. The length of the CDR3 is 16 residues. The CDR3 here is CASSSKWRERAYEQYF. The CDR3 DNA reads TGCGCCAGCAGCTCGAAGTGGCGGGAGAGGGCCTACGAGCAGTACTTC.

This rearrangement joins TRBV6-6 to TRBJ2-1; no reliable D call. CDR1 is MNHNY, CDR2 SVGAGI, per germline (reference sequence). The CDR3 consists of 13 residues. V lost 6 bases, J lost 0 bases, and 6 bases lay in between. The CDR3 region has the DNA TGTGCCAGCAGCGAAAGCTCCTACAATGAGCAGTTCTTC. This codes for CASSESSYNEQFF.

V is TRBV4-2 and J is TRBJ2-1; D may be TRBD1 (5 bases). The CDR3 length is 14 residues. V was clipped by 3 bases and J by 8 bases, with 14 bases between them. Per the germline V gene, CDR1 is LGHNA and CDR2 is YNFKEQ. CDR3 sequence: CASSHRAGFDEQFF. CDR3 DNA sequence: TGTGCCAGCAGCCACAGGGCCGGGTTCGATGAGCAGTTCTTC.

This clone appeared a few times. The gene calls are TRBV6-5 and TRBJ2-1; TRBD1 or TRBD2 may be the D gene (5 bases each). Germline V lookup: CDR1 MNHEY, CDR2 SVGAGI. CDR3 length equals 11 residues. V lost 4 bases and J 7 bases, leaving 5 bases between the germline ends. DNA for the CDR3: TGTGCCAGCAGTTGGGGGAATGAGCAGTTCTTC. Amino acid sequence: CASSWGNEQFF.

The chain recombines TRBV27 with TRBJ1-1; TRBD1 agrees at 9 bases. From germline, CDR1 is MNHEY and CDR2 SMNVEV (reference sequence). There are 12 residues in the CDR3. Losses at the gene ends were 7 bases for V and 10 bases for J; bases not matched to a gene: 7. The CDR3 DNA follows: TGTGCCAGCAAGCTCGGGACAGGGACAGCTTTCTTT. It specifies CASKLGTGTAFF.

This clone was recorded once. This chain links TRBV11-2 with TRBJ2-7; D might be TRBD2 (5 bases). Looked up from germline, CDR1 is SGHAT and CDR2 is FQNNGV. V lost 5 bases and J 2 bases, leaving 16 bases between the germline ends. There are 15 residues in the CDR3. The CDR3 sequence: CASSPKWTGAYEQYF. In DNA, the CDR3 is TGTGCCAGCAGCCCAAAGTGGACTGGAGCCTACGAGCAGTACTTC.

V gene TRBV4-3 combines with J gene TRBJ2-1; 10 bases match TRBD1. The CDR3 totals 15 residues. The germline CDR1 and CDR2 sequences are LGHNA and YSLEER. J gave up 4 bases and V 4 bases, and 4 bases lay outside the gene matches. This CDR3 is CASSRDRGPYNEQFF. As DNA, the CDR3 is TGCGCCAGCAGCCGAGACAGGGGGCCTTACAATGAGCAGTTCTTC.

This chain connects TRBV11-2 to TRBJ2-3; D not resolved. The CDR3 covers 14 residues. CDR1 and CDR2 (germline): SGHAT, FQNNGV. V gave up 3 bases and J gave up 4 bases, with 11 bases separating them. The CDR3: CASSLVRAADTQYF. CDR3 in DNA: TGTGCCAGCAGCTTGGTAAGGGCCGCAGATACGCAGTATTTT.

The sample holds many counts of this clone. The chain couples TRBV6-5 to TRBJ2-7; D is tentatively TRBD1 or TRBD2 (5 bases each). Trimming shortened V by 6 bases and J by 6 bases, and 18 bases separated the two germline ends. The length of the CDR3 is 14 residues. Looked up from germline, CDR1 is MNHEY and CDR2 is SVGAGI. In nucleotides, the CDR3 is TGTGCCAGCAGCGCCGGGACCCCTGCCTCCGAGCAGTACTTC. Translation: CASSAGTPASEQYF.

The chain uses TRBV7-2 and TRBJ2-6, with unresolved D. The germline V gene encodes CDR1 SGHTA and CDR2 FQGNSA. V was shortened by 1 base and J by 0 bases, with 10 bases between the two germline ends. The CDR3 contains 17 residues. Here the CDR3 reads CASSLGAGNSGANVLTF. DNA of the CDR3: TGTGCCAGCAGCTTAGGGGCAGGAAACTCTGGGGCCAACGTCCTGACTTTC.

The chain links TRBV27 to TRBJ1-2; D gene unclear. With 7 bases removed from V and 5 bases from J, the gap between germline ends came to 29 bases. This CDR3 spans 18 amino acids. Germline CDR1 MNHEY, CDR2 SMNVEV (reference sequence). For the CDR3, the DNA is TGTGCCAGCACCCCCTTTTATAAGGACGGAGGTAGATTTTATGGCTACACCTTC. It yields the protein CASTPFYKDGGRFYGYTF.

V and J are TRBV18 and TRBJ1-5; D remains ambiguous. Germline CDR1 is KGHSH and CDR2 is LQKENI. The CDR3 consists of 18 residues. Trimming stripped 4 bases from V and 0 bases from J, with 19 bases between. The DNA of the CDR3 is TGTGCCAGCTCACTCGGAAGGACGTATAGGGATAGCAATCAGCCCCAGCATTTT. Its protein is CASSLGRTYRDSNQPQHF. The variable domain in full, completed from reference TRBV18 and TRBJ1-5, reads NAGVMQNPRHLVRRRGQEARLRCSPMKGHSHVYWYRQLPEEGLKFMVYLQKENIIDESGMPKERFSAEFPKEGPSILRIQQVVRGDSAAYFCASSLGRTYRDSNQPQHFGDGTRLSIL.

A few counts support this clone. This chain links TRBV6-1 with TRBJ1-3; 7 bases are a match to TRBD1. Germline V gene data show CDR1 as MNHNS and CDR2 as SASEGT. The CDR3 contains 11 residues. Trimming removed 3 bases from V and 13 bases from J; junction bases left unmatched: 3. CDR3 in DNA: TGTGCCAGCAGTGAGACAGGGTCGATATATTTT. It codes for CASSETGSIYF.

This clone was observed a few times. This sample also contains other DNA sequences that code for the same CDR3. The chain is built from TRBV19 and TRBJ1-5, with a tentative D call TRBD1 (5 bases). Germline values: CDR1 LNHDA, CDR2 SQIVND (reference sequence). V lost 5 bases and J 7 bases, leaving 12 bases between the germline ends. This CDR3 has 13 residues. CDR3 nucleotides: TGTGCCAGTAGTGTTCAGGGAGCACAGCCCCAGCATTTT. Residues: CASSVQGAQPQHF.